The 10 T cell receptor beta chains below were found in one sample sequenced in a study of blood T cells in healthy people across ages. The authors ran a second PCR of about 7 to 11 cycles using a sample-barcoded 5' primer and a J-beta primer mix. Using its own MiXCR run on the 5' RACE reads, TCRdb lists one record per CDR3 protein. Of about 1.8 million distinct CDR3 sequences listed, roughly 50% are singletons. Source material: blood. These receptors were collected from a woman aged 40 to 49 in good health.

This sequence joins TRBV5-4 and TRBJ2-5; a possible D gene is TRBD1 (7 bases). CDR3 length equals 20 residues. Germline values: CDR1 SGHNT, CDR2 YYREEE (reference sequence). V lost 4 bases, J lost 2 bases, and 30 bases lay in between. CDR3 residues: CASSLSAGGIFPSRQETQYF. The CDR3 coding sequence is TGTGCCAGCAGCCTGTCCGCAGGGGGGATATTCCCGAGCAGGCAAGAGACCCAGTACTTC.

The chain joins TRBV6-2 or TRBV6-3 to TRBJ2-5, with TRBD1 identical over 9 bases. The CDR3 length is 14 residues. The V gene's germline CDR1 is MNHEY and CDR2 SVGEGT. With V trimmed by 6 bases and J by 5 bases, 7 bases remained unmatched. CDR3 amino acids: CASRQQGAGETQYF. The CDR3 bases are TGTGCCAGCAGGCAACAGGGGGCCGGGGAGACCCAGTACTTC.

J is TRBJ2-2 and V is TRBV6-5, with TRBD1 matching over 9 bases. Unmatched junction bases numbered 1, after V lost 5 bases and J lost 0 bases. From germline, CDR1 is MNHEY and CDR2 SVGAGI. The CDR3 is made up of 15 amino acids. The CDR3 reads CASSDRGANTGELFF. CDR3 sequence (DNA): TGTGCCAGCAGTGACAGGGGGGCGAACACCGGGGAGCTGTTTTTT.

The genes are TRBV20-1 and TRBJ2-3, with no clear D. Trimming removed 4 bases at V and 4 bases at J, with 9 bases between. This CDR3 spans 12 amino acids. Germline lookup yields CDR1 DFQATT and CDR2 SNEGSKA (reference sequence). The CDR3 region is CSATDQADTQYF. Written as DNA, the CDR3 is TGCAGTGCTACGGACCAGGCAGATACGCAGTATTTT.

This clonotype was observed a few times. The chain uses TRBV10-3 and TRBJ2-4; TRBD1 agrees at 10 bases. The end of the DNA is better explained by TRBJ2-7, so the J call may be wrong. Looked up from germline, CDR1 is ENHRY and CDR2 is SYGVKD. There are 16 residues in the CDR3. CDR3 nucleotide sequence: TGTGCCATCAGTTTCCGCGGGACAGGGGTGGCCTACGAGCAGTACTTC. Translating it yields CAISFRGTGVAYEQYF.

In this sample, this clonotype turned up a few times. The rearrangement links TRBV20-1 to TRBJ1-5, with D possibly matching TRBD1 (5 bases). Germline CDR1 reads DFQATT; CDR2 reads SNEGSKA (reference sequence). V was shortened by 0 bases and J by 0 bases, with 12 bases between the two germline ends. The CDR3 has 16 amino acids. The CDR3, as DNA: TGCAGTGCTAGAGATTTCCCCCAGGGTAGCAATCAGCCCCAGCATTTT. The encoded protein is CSARDFPQGSNQPQHF.

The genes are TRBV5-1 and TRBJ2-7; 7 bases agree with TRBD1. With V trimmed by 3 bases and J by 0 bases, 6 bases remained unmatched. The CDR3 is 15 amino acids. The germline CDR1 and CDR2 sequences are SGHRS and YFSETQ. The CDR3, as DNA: TGCGCCAGCAGCTGGAACAGGGGCCCCTCCTACGAGCAGTACTTC. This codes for CASSWNRGPSYEQYF.

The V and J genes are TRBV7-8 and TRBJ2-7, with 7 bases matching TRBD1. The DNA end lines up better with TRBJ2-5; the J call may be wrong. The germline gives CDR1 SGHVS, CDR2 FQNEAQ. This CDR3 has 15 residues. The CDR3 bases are TGTGCCAGCAGCCTCAGACAGGGTGTGGAGGAGACCCAGTACTTC. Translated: CASSLRQGVEETQYF.

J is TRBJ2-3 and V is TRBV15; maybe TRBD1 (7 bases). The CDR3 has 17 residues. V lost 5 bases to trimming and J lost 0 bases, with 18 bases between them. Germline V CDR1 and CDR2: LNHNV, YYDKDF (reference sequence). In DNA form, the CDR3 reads TGTGCCACCAGCGGGGAGGAAACAGGGGAAAGCACAGATACGCAGTATTTT. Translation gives CATSGEETGESTDTQYF.

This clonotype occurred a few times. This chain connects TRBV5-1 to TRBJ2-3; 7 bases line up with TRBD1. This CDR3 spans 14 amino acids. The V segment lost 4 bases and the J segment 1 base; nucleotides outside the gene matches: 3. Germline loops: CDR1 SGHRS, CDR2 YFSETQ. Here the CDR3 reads CASSRGLGTDTQYF. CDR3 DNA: TGCGCCAGCAGCAGGGGGCTCGGCACAGATACGCAGTATTTT.